Here is one T cell receptor (beta chain) with its context. Its antigen is still unknown. The sample's time point: week 23, last vaccination. In every dose of vaccine, 300 ug of mutant IDH1 20-mer peptide was given alongside topical imiquimod. Those who donated had recent WHO grade 3 or 4 IDH1-mutant, ATRX-lost astrocytomas. This entry comes from a study of a mutant IDH1 vaccine in newly diagnosed glioma. Background on the study: Either 4-6 weeks after radiotherapy alone or alongside temozolomide, vaccination was begun.

V was clipped by 6 bases and J by 4 bases; unmatched bases: 3. The CDR3 runs 15 residues. CDR1 SEHNR and CDR2 FQNEAQ come from the germline V gene (reference sequence). Here immunoSEQ multiplex PCR was the method, and the copy in TCRdb shows in-frame clones only, minus some. This repertoire shows tens of thousands of clones, roughly 80% found once; its top ten account for 6.2%. This receptor was identified in a man aged 35 to 55 with glioma. Sequencing used PBMCs, obtained from a glioma patient whose treatment included an IDH1 peptide vaccine. The chain uses TRBV7-9 and TRBJ2-1; 13 nucleotides match TRBD2. The CDR3 DNA follows: TGTGCCAGCAGTTTGACTAGCGGGGGGTACAATGAGCAGTTCTTC. Residues: CASSLTSGGYNEQFF.